The rows below give T cell receptor beta chains drawn from one sample of a study of Graves' ophthalmopathy and Graves' hyperthyroidism. TCRdb redid the calling of the multiplex PCR reads with MiXCR, one entry per CDR3 protein. The sample lists around 1,000,000 distinct CDR3 sequences, about two fifths seen once, with around 10% in the top ten. Source material: peripheral blood or thyroid tissue (not recorded which). The source is an adult man with Graves' hyperthyroidism. CDR3s include the opening cysteine and the closing phenylalanine or tryptophan. D genes are given only for firm matches. Rows may omit the clone size; those that give it use once, few, many or a size class.

clone size: few
D gene: TRBD1
J gene: TRBJ2-5
V gene: TRBV7-2
CDR3 protein: CASSQGTGGLETQYF
CDR3 DNA: TGTGCCAGCAGCCAGGGGACAGGGGGGCTAGAGACCCAGTACTTC

clone size: NA
D gene: NA
J gene: TRBJ2-7
V gene: TRBV10-3
CDR3 protein: CASRPTHYEQYF
CDR3 DNA: TGTGCCAGCAGACCGACCCACTACGAGCAGTACTTC

clone size: many
D gene: NA
J gene: TRBJ2-7
V gene: TRBV6-5
CDR3 protein: CASLPPLGHEQYF
CDR3 DNA: TGTGCCAGTCTCCCCCCGCTGGGTCACGAGCAGTACTTC

clone size: NA
D gene: NA
J gene: TRBJ1-1
V gene: TRBV6-5
CDR3 protein: CASSYSVVNTEAFF
CDR3 DNA: TGTGCCAGCAGTTACAGCGTAGTGAACACTGAAGCTTTCTTT

clone size: many
D gene: NA
J gene: TRBJ1-2
V gene: TRBV7-9
CDR3 protein: CASSLETRLGLETF
CDR3 DNA: TGTGCCAGCAGCTTAGAGACGAGGTTGGGGCTTGAGACCTTC

clone size: many
D gene: NA
J gene: TRBJ2-7
V gene: TRBV9
CDR3 protein: CASSVGRQSSYEQYF
CDR3 DNA: TGTGCCAGCAGCGTAGGTCGGCAGAGCTCCTACGAGCAGTACTTC

clone size: few
D gene: NA
J gene: TRBJ2-7
V gene: TRBV4-3
CDR3 protein: CASSQTTGHYEQYF
CDR3 DNA: TGCGCCAGCAGCCAAACGACAGGCCACTACGAGCAGTACTTC

clone size: many
D gene: TRBD1
J gene: TRBJ1-5
V gene: TRBV9
CDR3 protein: CASSGGQNNQPQHF
CDR3 DNA: TGTGCCAGCAGCGGGGGACAGAACAATCAGCCCCAGCATTTT

clone size: NA
D gene: TRBD1
J gene: TRBJ2-7
V gene: TRBV29-1
CDR3 protein: CSPGQGSYEQYF
CDR3 DNA: TGCAGCCCGGGACAGGGGTCCTACGAGCAGTACTTC

clone size: NA
D gene: NA
J gene: TRBJ1-1
V gene: TRBV9
CDR3 protein: CASSSKQGVGKSEAFF
CDR3 DNA: TGTGCCAGCAGCTCAAAACAGGGAGTGGGGAAGTCTGAAGCTTTCTTT

clone size: NA
D gene: NA
J gene: TRBJ2-7
V gene: TRBV5-1
CDR3 protein: CASSPRDSPNYEQYF
CDR3 DNA: TGCGCCAGCAGCCCCCGGGACTCCCCGAACTACGAGCAGTACTTC

clone size: NA
D gene: TRBD2
J gene: TRBJ2-7
V gene: TRBV25-1
CDR3 protein: CASSAKGLAGVDEQYF
CDR3 DNA: TGTGCCAGCAGTGCTAAGGGACTAGCGGGAGTAGACGAGCAGTACTTC

clone size: NA
D gene: TRBD1
J gene: TRBJ1-1
V gene: TRBV12-3/TRBV12-4
CDR3 protein: CASSQDQGQPNTEAFF
CDR3 DNA: TGTGCCAGCAGCCAAGATCAGGGACAGCCGAACACTGAAGCTTTCTTT

clone size: many
D gene: TRBD1
J gene: TRBJ2-2
V gene: TRBV7-6
CDR3 protein: CASSLLVTGGAANTGELFF
CDR3 DNA: TGTGCCAGCAGCTTATTAGTGACAGGGGGCGCGGCGAACACCGGGGAGCTGTTTTTT

clone size: many
D gene: NA
J gene: TRBJ1-2
V gene: TRBV20-1
CDR3 protein: CSASKDSYGYTF
CDR3 DNA: TGCAGTGCCTCAAAGGACAGCTATGGCTACACCTTC

clone size: NA
D gene: TRBD1
J gene: TRBJ1-5
V gene: TRBV29-1
CDR3 protein: CRPGQGSNQPQHF
CDR3 DNA: TGCAGACCAGGACAGGGCAGCAATCAGCCCCAGCATTTT

clone size: many
D gene: TRBD1
J gene: TRBJ1-2
V gene: TRBV20-1
CDR3 protein: CSATSGTVNYGYTF
CDR3 DNA: TGCAGTGCTACCTCCGGGACAGTGAACTATGGCTACACCTTC

clone size: few
D gene: NA
J gene: TRBJ1-6
V gene: TRBV5-1
CDR3 protein: CASSLGGGSSPLHF
CDR3 DNA: TGCGCCAGCAGCTTGGGGGGAGGTAGTTCACCCCTCCACTTT

clone size: many
D gene: NA
J gene: TRBJ1-1
V gene: TRBV6-2/TRBV6-3
CDR3 protein: CASSYPARTNTEAFF
CDR3 DNA: TGTGCCAGCAGTTACCCTGCACGAACGAACACTGAAGCTTTCTTT

clone size: few
D gene: NA
J gene: TRBJ1-5
V gene: TRBV12-3/TRBV12-4
CDR3 protein: CASSLQGVEQPQHF
CDR3 DNA: TGTGCCAGCAGTTTACAGGGAGTGGAGCAGCCCCAGCATTTT

clone size: many
D gene: NA
J gene: TRBJ2-6
V gene: TRBV7-8
CDR3 protein: CASSLRGDDLSLSGANVLTF
CDR3 DNA: TGTGCCAGCAGCCTTAGGGGGGATGACCTGTCCCTCTCTGGGGCCAACGTCCTGACTTTC

clone size: many
D gene: NA
J gene: TRBJ2-7
V gene: TRBV7-9
CDR3 protein: CASSSREGDFYEQYF
CDR3 DNA: TGTGCCAGCAGCTCCAGGGAAGGGGACTTCTACGAGCAGTACTTC